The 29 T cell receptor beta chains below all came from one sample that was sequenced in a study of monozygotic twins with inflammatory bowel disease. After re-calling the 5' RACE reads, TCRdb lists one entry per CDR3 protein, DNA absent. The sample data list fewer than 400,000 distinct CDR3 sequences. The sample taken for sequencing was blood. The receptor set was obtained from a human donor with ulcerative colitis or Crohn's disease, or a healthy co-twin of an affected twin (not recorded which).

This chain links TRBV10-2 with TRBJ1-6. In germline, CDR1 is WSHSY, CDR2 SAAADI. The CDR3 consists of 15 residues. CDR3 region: CASSESGGGQSPLHF.

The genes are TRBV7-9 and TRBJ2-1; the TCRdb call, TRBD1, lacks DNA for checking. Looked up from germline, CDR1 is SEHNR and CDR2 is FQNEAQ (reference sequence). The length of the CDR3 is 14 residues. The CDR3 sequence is CASSLEVRADEQFF.

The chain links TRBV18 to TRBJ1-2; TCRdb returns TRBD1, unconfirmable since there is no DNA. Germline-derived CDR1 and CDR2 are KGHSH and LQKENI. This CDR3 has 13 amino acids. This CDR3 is CASSLQGDQGYTF. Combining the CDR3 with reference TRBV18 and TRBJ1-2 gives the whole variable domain NAGVMQNPRHLVRRRGQEARLRCSPMKGHSHVYWYRQLPEEGLKFMVYLQKENIIDESGMPKERFSAEFPKEGPSILRIQQVVRGDSAAYFCASSLQGDQGYTFGSGTRLTVV.

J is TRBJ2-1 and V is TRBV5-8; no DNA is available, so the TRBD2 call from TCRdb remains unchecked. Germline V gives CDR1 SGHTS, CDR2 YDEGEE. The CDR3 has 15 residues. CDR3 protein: CASSAGTHSYNEQFF.

CDR3 residues: CASRAPGQVYEQYF. This chain connects TRBV10-2 to TRBJ2-7; TCRdb gives TRBD1 as the D gene, but with no DNA this cannot be confirmed. Germline CDR1 reads WSHSY; CDR2 reads SAAADI. The CDR3 loop spans 14 amino acids.

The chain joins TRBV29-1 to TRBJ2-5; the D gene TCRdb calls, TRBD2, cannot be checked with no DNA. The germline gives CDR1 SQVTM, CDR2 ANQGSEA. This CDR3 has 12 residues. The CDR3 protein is CSVEGLEETQYF.

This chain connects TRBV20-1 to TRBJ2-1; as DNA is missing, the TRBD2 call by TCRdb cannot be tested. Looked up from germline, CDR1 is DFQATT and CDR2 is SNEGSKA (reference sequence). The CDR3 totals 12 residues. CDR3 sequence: CSAPGLVPEQFF.

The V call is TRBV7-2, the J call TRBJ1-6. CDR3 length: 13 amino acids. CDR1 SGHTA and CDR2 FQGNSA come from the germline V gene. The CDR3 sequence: CASSGIINSPLHF. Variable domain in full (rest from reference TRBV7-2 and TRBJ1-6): GAGVSQSPSNKVTEKGKDVELRCDPISGHTALYWYRQSLGQGLEFLIYFQGNSAPDKSGLPSDRFSAERTGGSVSTLTIQRTQQEDSAVYLCASSGIINSPLHFGNGTRLTVT.

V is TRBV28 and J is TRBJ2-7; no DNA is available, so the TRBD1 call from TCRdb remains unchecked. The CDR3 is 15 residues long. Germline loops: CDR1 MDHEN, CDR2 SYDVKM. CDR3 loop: CATDRTGTVAYEQYF.

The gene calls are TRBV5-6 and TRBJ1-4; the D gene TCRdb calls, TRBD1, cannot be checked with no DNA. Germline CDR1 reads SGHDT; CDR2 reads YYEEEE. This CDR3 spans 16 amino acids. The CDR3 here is CATLRWGESTNEKLFF. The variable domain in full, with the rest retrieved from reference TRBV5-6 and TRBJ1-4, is DAGVTQSPTHLIKTRGQQVTLRCSPKSGHDTVSWYQQALGQGPQFIFQYYEEEERQRGNFPDRFSGHQFPNYSSELNVNALLLGDSALYLCATLRWGESTNEKLFFGSGTQLSVL.

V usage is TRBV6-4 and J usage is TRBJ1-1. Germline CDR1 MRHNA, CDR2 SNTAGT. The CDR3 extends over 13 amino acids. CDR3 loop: CASSLEDNTEAFF.

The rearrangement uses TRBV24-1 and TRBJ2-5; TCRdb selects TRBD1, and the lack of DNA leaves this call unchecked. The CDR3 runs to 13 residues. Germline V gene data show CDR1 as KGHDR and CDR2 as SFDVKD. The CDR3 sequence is CATSSDSQETQYF.

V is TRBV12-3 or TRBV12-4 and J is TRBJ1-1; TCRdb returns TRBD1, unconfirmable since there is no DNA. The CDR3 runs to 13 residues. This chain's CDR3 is CASSLQGAAEAFF.

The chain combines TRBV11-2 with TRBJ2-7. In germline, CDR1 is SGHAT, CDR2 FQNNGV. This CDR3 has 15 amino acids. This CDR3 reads CASSLVKLISYEQYF. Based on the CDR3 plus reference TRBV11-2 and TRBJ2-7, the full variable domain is EAGVAQSPRYKIIEKRQSVAFWCNPISGHATLYWYQQILGQGPKLLIQFQNNGVVDDSQLPKDRFSAERLKGVDSTLKIQPAKLEDSAVYLCASSLVKLISYEQYFGPGTRLTVT.

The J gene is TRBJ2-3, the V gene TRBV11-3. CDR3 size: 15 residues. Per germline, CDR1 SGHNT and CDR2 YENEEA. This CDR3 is CASSLGLAFTDTQYF. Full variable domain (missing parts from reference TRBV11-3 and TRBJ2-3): EAGVVQSPRYKIIEKKQPVAFWCNPISGHNTLYWYLQNLGQGPELLIRYENEEAVDDSQLPKDRFSAERLKGVDSTLKIQPAELGDSAVYLCASSLGLAFTDTQYFGPGTRLTVL.

CDR3 loop: CSAIGPGTSDAQDTQYF. This chain joins TRBV20-1 and TRBJ2-3; TCRdb's D call, TRBD2, is unchecked because there is no DNA. The CDR3 extends over 17 amino acids. Germline values: CDR1 DFQATT, CDR2 SNEGSKA (reference sequence).

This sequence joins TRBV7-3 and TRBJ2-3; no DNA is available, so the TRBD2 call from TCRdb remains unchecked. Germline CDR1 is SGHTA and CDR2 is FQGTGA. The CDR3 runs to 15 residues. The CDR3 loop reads CASSLIGPPADTQYF. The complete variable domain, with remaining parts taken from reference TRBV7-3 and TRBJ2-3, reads GAGVSQTPSNKVTEKGKYVELRCDPISGHTALYWYRQSLGQGPEFLIYFQGTGAADDSGLPNDRFFAVRPEGSVSTLKIQRTERGDSAVYLCASSLIGPPADTQYFGPGTRLTVL.

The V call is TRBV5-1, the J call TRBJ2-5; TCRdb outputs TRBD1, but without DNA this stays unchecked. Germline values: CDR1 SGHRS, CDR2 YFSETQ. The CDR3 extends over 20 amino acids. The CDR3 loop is CASSSLPKTISAAGRKTQYF.

This chain's CDR3 is CATSDLREAFF. The chain is built from TRBV24-1 and TRBJ1-1. The germline gives CDR1 KGHDR, CDR2 SFDVKD. The CDR3 runs 11 residues.

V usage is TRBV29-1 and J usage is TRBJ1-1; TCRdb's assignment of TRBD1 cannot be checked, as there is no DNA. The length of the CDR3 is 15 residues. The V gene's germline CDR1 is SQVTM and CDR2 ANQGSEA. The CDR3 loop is CSAPGHKNPYTEAFF.

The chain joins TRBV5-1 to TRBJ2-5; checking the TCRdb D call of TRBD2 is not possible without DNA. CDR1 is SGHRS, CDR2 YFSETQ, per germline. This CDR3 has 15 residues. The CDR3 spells CASSLATSEAETQYF.

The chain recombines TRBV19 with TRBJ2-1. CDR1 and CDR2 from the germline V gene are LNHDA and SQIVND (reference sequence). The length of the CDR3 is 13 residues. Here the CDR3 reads CASSRVFTNEQFF.

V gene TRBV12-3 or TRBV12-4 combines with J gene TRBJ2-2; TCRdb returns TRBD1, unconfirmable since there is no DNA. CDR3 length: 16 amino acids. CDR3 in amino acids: CASSSLRGLNTGELFF.

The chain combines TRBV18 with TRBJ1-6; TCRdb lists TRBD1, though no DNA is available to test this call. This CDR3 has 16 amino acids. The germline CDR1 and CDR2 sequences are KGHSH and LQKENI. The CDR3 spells CASSPTNRGHNSPLHF.

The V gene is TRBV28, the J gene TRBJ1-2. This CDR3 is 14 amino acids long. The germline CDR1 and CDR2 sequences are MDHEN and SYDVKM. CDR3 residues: CASSPPGGFYGYTF.

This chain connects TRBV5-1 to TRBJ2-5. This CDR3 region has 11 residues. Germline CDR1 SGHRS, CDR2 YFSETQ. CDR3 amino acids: CASAFGETQYF. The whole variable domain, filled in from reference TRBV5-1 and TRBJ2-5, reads KAGVTQTPRYLIKTRGQQVTLSCSPISGHRSVSWYQQTPGQGLQFLFEYFSETQRNKGNFPGRFSGRQFSNSRSEMNVSTLELGDSALYLCASAFGETQYFGPGTRLLVL.

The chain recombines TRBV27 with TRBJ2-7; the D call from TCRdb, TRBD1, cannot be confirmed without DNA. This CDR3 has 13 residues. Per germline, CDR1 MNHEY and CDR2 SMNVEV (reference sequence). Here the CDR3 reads CASSFRVSYEQYF.

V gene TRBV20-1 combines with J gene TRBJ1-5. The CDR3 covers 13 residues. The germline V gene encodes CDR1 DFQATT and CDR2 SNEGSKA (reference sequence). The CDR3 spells CSARGGRDQPQHF.

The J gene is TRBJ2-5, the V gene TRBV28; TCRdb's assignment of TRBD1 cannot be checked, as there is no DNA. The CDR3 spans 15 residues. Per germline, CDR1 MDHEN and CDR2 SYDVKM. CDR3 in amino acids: CASSLVAGALETQYF.